This paragraph reports one T cell receptor (beta chain). Antigen unknown. The data were taken from a study of T cell repertoires in cytomegalovirus infection. Study summary: Researchers turned to recently identified HLA-C-restricted CMV epitopes as well as well-studied HLA-B-restricted ones. Carrying CMV and the relevant HLA type showed in public TCR beta signatures.

In TCRdb, the reads were re-called with MiXCR into one record per CDR3 protein. The sample has about 770,000 distinct CDR3 sequences, under 35% seen once; the top ten hold under 15%. The CDR3 contains 16 residues. Looked up from germline, CDR1 is SEHNR and CDR2 is FQNEAQ (reference sequence). J was trimmed by 5 bases and V by 5 bases; bases with no gene match: 12. Whole-study findings and limits: Dominating the ex vivo response were HLA-C-restricted CMV-specific TCR beta clonotypes. Using cumulative public TCR beta family frequency, the authors identified those who carried CMV together with the relevant HLA.

This chain links TRBV7-9 with TRBJ2-5; 9 bases map to TRBD1. The receptor was derived from a human donor in good health (CMV status not recorded). Some clones in this sample may be carry-over from other donors' samples. Sequenced here: cultured CD8+ T cells from PBMCs, sampled from culture after CMV antigen stimulation. The CDR3 region has the DNA TGTGCCAGCAGCATTCCTACAGGGGGCGGTGGGGAGACCCAGTACTTC. Encoded protein: CASSIPTGGGGETQYF.